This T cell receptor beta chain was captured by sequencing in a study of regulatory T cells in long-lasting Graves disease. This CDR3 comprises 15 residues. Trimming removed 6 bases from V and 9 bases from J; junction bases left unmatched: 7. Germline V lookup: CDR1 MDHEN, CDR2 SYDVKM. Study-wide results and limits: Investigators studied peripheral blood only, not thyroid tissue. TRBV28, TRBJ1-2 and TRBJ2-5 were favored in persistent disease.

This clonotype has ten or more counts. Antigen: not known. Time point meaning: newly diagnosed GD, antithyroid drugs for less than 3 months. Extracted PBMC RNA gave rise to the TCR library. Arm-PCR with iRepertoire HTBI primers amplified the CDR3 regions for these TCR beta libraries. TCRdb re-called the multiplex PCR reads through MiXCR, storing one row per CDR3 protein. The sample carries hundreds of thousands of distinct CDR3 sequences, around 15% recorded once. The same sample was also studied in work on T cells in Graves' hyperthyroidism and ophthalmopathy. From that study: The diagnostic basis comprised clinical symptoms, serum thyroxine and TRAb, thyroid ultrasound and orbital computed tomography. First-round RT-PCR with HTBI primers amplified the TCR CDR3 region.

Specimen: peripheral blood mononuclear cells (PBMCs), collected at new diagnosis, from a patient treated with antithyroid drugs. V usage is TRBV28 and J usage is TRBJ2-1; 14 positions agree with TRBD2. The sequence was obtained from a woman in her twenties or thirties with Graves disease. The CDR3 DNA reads TGTGCCAGCAGCCGTGGACTAGCGGGAGGCAGTGAGCAGTTCTTC. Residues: CASSRGLAGGSEQFF.